This T cell receptor (beta chain) was observed in a study of circulating CD8 cells and anti-PD-1 response in melanoma. From live CD3+CD8+TCRalphabeta+ cells, four PD-1 and/or TIGIT subsets were sorted. Using approximately 14 ng of total RNA, TCR libraries were made with the QIAseq Immune Repertoire TCR panel. TCRdb reprocessed the reads via MiXCR and lists one record per CDR3 protein. The table has 1,500 to 2,000 distinct CDR3 sequences, around 7% seen once. By sample share, this clonotype is medium-sized. The CDR3 runs 13 residues. The V end was cut by 4 bases, the J end by 8 bases, with 12 bases between. Germline lookup yields CDR1 LNHDA and CDR2 SQIVND (reference sequence).

This TCR was recovered from a human donor with melanoma. The chain carries TRBV19 and TRBJ2-1; D possibly corresponds to TRBD2 (6 bases). The sample here was CD8+ T cells from PBMCs, taken at baseline or after one month of anti-PD-1 therapy (not recorded which). This CDR3 is CASSTRDSDEQFF. DNA for the CDR3: TGTGCCAGTAGTACCAGGGACTCGGATGAGCAGTTCTTC.